Shown below are 6 T cell receptor beta chains from a single sample sequenced in a study of T cell changes during pregnancy in multiple sclerosis. Clones were sequenced by immunoSEQ multiplex PCR, and TCRdb holds only the in-frame ones, with some missing. The repertoire consists of some 49,000 clones, with around 90% occurring once and the leading ten covering about 5.1%. Sequencing used peripheral blood, obtained after pregnancy. These receptors were taken from a female donor in good health, enrolled as a control in a pregnancy study.

The V call is TRBV28, the J call TRBJ2-1, with 13 bases identical to TRBD2. This CDR3 comprises 19 residues. The germline V gene has CDR1 MDHEN and CDR2 SYDVKM. Trimming removed 4 bases from V and 9 bases from J; junction bases left unmatched: 18. The DNA of the CDR3 is TGTGCCAGCAGTTCATGGCGGGGTGAGGGACTAGCGGGAATAGGTGAGCAGTTCTTC. It encodes CASSSWRGEGLAGIGEQFF. The full variable domain, rest sourced from reference TRBV28 and TRBJ2-1, is DVKVTQSSRYLVKRTGEKVFLECVQDMDHENMFWYRQDPGLGLRLIYFSYDVKMKEKGDIPEGYSVSREKKERFSLILESASTNQTSMYLCASSSWRGEGLAGIGEQFFGPGTRLTVL.

The rearrangement uses TRBV5-1 and TRBJ2-7, with 15 bases that match TRBD2. The ends lost 4 bases at V and 4 bases at J; junction bases unmatched: 6. This CDR3 comprises 16 residues. CDR1 is SGHRS, CDR2 YFSETQ, per germline. CDR3 DNA sequence: TGCGCCAGCAGCACCGGGACTAGCGGGAGGTGGTACGAGCAGTACTTC. It yields the protein CASSTGTSGRWYEQYF.

This rearrangement joins TRBV7-9 to TRBJ1-3; no firm D call. CDR1 and CDR2 from the germline V gene are SEHNR and FQNEAQ (reference sequence). The CDR3 spans 16 residues. V was shortened by 6 bases and J by 0 bases, with 15 bases between the two germline ends. The CDR3 sequence is CASRRSGGLSGNTIYF. The CDR3 DNA sequence: TGTGCCAGCAGGAGAAGTGGAGGGCTCTCTGGAAACACCATATATTTT.

The chain is built from TRBV27 and TRBJ1-1, with 7 bases lining up with TRBD1. Germline lookup yields CDR1 MNHEY and CDR2 SMNVEV (reference sequence). This CDR3 region has 17 residues. Trimming cost V 0 bases and J 0 bases; bases outside gene matches: 7. The CDR3 sequence: CASSLSAGGRMNTEAFF. In nucleotides, the CDR3 is TGTGCCAGCAGTTTATCGGCAGGGGGTCGGATGAACACTGAAGCTTTCTTT.

The V call is TRBV27, the J call TRBJ2-7; 8 positions agree with TRBD1. CDR3 length equals 12 residues. V was clipped by 9 bases and J by 5 bases; unmatched bases: 6. The germline V gene has CDR1 MNHEY and CDR2 SMNVEV (reference sequence). The CDR3 nucleotides are TGTGCCAGTCGGACAGGGATCCACGAGCAGTACTTC. This translates into CASRTGIHEQYF.

The chain carries TRBV30 and TRBJ1-6; D gene uncertain. The CDR3 is 14 residues long. Looked up from germline, CDR1 is GTSNPN and CDR2 is SVGIG (reference sequence). Deletions cut 3 bases from V and 0 bases from J, with 6 bases between. CDR3 nucleotides: TGTGCCTGGAGCGCGGGCTCCTATAATTCACCCCTCCACTTT. Translation gives CAWSAGSYNSPLHF.